Described below is a single T cell receptor (beta chain) sequence and its context. This sample was included in a study of T-cell memory formation after mild COVID-19. CDR3 length equals 13 residues. Germline V CDR1 and CDR2: SEHNR, FQNEAQ (reference sequence). V lost 5 bases, J lost 5 bases, and 5 bases stayed unmatched. TCRdb passed the 5' RACE reads through MiXCR, listing each CDR3 protein once. The top ten hold roughly 2.3% of the sample, which has roughly 200,000 distinct CDR3 sequences, around 17% seen once. This sequence originates from an adult woman who had mild COVID-19 (a few samples of this study predate the infection). Cell type and time point are not known. This chain uses TRBV7-9 with TRBJ2-7, with TRBD1 matching 8 bases. The sequenced material came from PBMCs or a T cell subset sorted from them (not recorded which). The chain's CDR3 is CASSESGQDEQYF. The CDR3 nucleotides are TGTGCCAGCAGCGAATCGGGACAGGACGAGCAGTACTTC.